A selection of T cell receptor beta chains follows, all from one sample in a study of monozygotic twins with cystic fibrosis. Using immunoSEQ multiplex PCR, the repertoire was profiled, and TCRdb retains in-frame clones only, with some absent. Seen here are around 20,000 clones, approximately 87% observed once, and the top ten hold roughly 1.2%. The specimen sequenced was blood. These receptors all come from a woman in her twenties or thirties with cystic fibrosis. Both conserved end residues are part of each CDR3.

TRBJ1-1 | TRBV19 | CASSIGGDPRKAFF
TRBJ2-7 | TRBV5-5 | CASSLADRVYEQYF
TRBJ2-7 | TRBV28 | CASSRRRDSYEQYF
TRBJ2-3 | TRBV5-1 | CASSLALNLAADTQYF
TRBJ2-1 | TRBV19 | CASSIARLANYEQFF
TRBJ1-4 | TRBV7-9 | CASSLGRTGGEKLFF
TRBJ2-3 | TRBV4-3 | CASSQVGGLRGTQYF
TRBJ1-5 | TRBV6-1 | CASSDRQADQPQHF
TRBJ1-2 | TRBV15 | CATSSGRAAANYGYTF
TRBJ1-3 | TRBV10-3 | CAISEPHRTGNTIYF
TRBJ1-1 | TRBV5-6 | CASSPRLGGTEAFF
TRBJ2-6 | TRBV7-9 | CASSWAGERANVLTF
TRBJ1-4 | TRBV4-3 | CASSQGTGANEKLFF
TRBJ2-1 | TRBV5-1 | CASSWRGTHNEQFF
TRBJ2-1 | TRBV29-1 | CSVETVGQFF
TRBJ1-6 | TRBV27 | CASSQTRARSSYNSPLHF
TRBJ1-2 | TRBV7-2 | CASSLERYGYTF
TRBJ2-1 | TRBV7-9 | CASSYTGPRVGEQFF
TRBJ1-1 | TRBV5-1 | CASSRTRETEAFF
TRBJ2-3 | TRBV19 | CASSIGWVGADTQYF
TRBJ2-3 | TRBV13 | CASMAGPQGDTQYF
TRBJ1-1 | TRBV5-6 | CASSPGQGWENTEAFF
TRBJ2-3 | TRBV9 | CASSPHPGDTQYF
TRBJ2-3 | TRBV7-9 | CASSLDWKGPTQYF
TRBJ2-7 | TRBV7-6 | CASSLLGSTYEQYF
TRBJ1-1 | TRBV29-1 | CSAKRDRGGTEAFF
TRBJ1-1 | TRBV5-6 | CASSYKNPKGPTDTEAFF